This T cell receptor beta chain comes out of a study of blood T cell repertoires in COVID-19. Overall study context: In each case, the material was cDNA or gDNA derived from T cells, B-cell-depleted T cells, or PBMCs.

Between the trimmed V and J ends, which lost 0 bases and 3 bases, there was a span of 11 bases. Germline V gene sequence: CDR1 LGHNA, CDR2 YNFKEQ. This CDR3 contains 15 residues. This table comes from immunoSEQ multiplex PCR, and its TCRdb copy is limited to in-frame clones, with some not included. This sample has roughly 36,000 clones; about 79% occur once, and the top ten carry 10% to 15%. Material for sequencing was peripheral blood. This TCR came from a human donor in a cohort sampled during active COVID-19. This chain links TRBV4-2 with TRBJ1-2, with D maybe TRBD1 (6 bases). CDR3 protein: CASSQDSQGYYGYTF. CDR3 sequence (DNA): TGTGCCAGCAGCCAAGATTCGCAGGGGTACTATGGCTACACCTTC.